This section outlines one T cell receptor beta chain sequence together with its context. The antigen is undetermined. Donation came from healthy HIV-negative adults that had no recent acute infections or vaccinations. TCRdb's copy holds only in-frame clones and misses some; the assay was immunoSEQ multiplex PCR. The profile shows 2.3 million or so clones, about 92% of them singletons. The data were taken from a study of shared clonotypes between healthy human individuals. Whole-study context: A couple of female and a few male donors aged 18 to 49 were enrolled.

Notes on the study in general: Generation of non-shared clonotypes was less probable than generation of clonotypes shared by all four donors.

Germline CDR1 MDHEN, CDR2 SYDVKM. V shed 2 bases and J shed 8 bases, with 6 bases lying between them. The CDR3 loop spans 12 amino acids. This receptor was taken from a man aged 18 to 30 in good health. Some clones in this sample may be carry-over from other donors' samples. This sequence joins TRBV28 and TRBJ1-4; no firm D call. The sequencing sample was made of naive CD4+ T cells from PBMCs. This sample's subset: CD45RA+ positively selected. Written as DNA, the CDR3 is TGTGCCAGCAGTTTAGCACCAGAAAAACTGTTTTTT. Translated: CASSLAPEKLFF.